The next 25 T cell receptor beta chains were all read from a single sample in a study of cytomegalovirus exposure and HLA in healthy donors. Some clones are missing from TCRdb's copy, which holds only in-frame ones; the method was immunoSEQ multiplex PCR. This sample has tens of thousands of clones, with 93% found just once. Sequences were obtained from PBMCs. These receptors originate from a woman in her 30s in good health and CMV-seronegative.

The chain employs TRBV28 and TRBJ2-7, with TRBD1 as a possible D gene (6 bases). The CDR3 has 14 amino acids. V lost 6 bases and J 2 bases, leaving 14 bases between the germline ends. Germline-derived CDR1 and CDR2 are MDHEN and SYDVKM. The CDR3 nucleotides read TGTGCCAGCAGGACTCCGGGGACAACCTACGAGCAGTACTTC. Amino acid sequence: CASRTPGTTYEQYF.

The chain employs TRBV2 and TRBJ2-5; 10 nucleotides line up with TRBD2. The length of the CDR3 is 13 residues. Germline-derived CDR1 and CDR2 are SNHLY and FYNNEI. The J segment lost 5 bases and the V segment lost 6 bases, leaving 3 bases of the junction unmatched. CDR3 residues: CASSPGLAETQYF. In DNA form, the CDR3 reads TGTGCCAGCAGCCCGGGACTAGCGGAGACCCAGTACTTC.

The chain has TRBV29-1 and TRBJ2-5, with D unclear. V lost 7 bases to trimming and J lost 1 base, with 4 bases between them. The CDR3 consists of 10 residues. Germline V lookup: CDR1 SQVTM, CDR2 ANQGSEA. In DNA form, the CDR3 reads TGCAGCGCGGTCCAAGAGACCCAGTACTTC. It yields the protein CSAVQETQYF.

The V call is TRBV2, the J call TRBJ2-7; D unresolved. Trimming pared 4 bases from V and 4 bases from J, leaving 17 bases between. Per germline, CDR1 SNHLY and CDR2 FYNNEI. This CDR3 is 15 amino acids long. The CDR3 loop is CASSGTFTAAYEQYF. CDR3 DNA: TGTGCCAGCAGTGGTACTTTCACAGCAGCTTACGAGCAGTACTTC.

This chain links TRBV7-3 with TRBJ2-7, with a weak D call TRBD2 (6 bases). Looked up from germline, CDR1 is SGHTA and CDR2 is FQGTGA. Trimming stripped 2 bases from V and 5 bases from J, with 10 bases between. The CDR3 length is 13 residues. The DNA of the CDR3 is TGTGCCAGCAGCTTAGTGGAGGGCGACGAGCAGTACTTC. Protein product: CASSLVEGDEQYF.

This sequence joins TRBV7-8 and TRBJ2-7, with TRBD1 matching 9 bases. Losses at the gene ends were 5 bases for V and 0 bases for J; bases not matched to a gene: 5. Germline loops: CDR1 SGHVS, CDR2 FQNEAQ. The CDR3 covers 15 residues. CDR3 amino acids: CASSPGTGSSYEQYF. CDR3 bases: TGTGCCAGCAGCCCAGGGACAGGGAGCTCCTACGAGCAGTACTTC.

The J gene is TRBJ2-5, the V gene TRBV25-1; D gene ambiguous. The CDR3 contains 15 residues. Trimming shortened V by 4 bases and J by 5 bases, and 17 bases separated the two germline ends. Germline V lookup: CDR1 MGHDK, CDR2 SYGVNS. CDR3 bases: TGTGCCAGCAGTGCATTCAACAGCCTACGGGAGACCCAGTACTTC. Protein sequence: CASSAFNSLRETQYF.

The chain couples TRBV28 to TRBJ1-2, with 9 bases matching TRBD1. The CDR3 has 14 residues. Unmatched junction bases numbered 12, after V lost 3 bases and J lost 13 bases. Germline CDR1 and CDR2: MDHEN and SYDVKM. The CDR3 nucleotides are TGTGCCAGCAGTTTTCGGGACAGGGAGATTTTCGGCACCTTC. It is translated as CASSFRDREIFGTF.

This rearrangement joins TRBV9 to TRBJ2-2, with 7 bases matching TRBD2. From germline, CDR1 is SGDLS and CDR2 YYNGEE. This CDR3 has 17 residues. Trimming took 2 bases from V and 6 from J; bases not matched to a gene: 13. The CDR3: CASSVRSGINIAGELFF. In DNA, the CDR3 is TGTGCCAGCAGCGTTAGGAGCGGGATCAATATTGCCGGGGAGCTGTTTTTT. Supplemented by reference TRBV9 and TRBJ2-2, the full variable domain reads DSGVTQTPKHLITATGQRVTLRCSPRSGDLSVYWYQQSLDQGLQFLIQYYNGEERAKGNILERFSAQQFPDLHSELNLSSLELGDSALYFCASSVRSGINIAGELFFGEGSRLTVL.

The CDR3 DNA sequence: TGTGCCTGGAGTGTGTCTTCCTACTCTGGAAACACCATATATTTT. Its protein product is CAWSVSSYSGNTIYF. This chain uses TRBV30 with TRBJ1-3; D unclear. Germline lookup yields CDR1 GTSNPN and CDR2 SVGIG (reference sequence). With 0 bases removed from V and 0 bases from J, the gap between germline ends came to 9 bases. The CDR3 contains 15 residues.

The chain is built from TRBV19 and TRBJ2-3, with TRBD2 matching 7 bases. The V and J ends lost 1 base and 3 bases, in that order; junction bases with no gene match: 4. The CDR3 extends over 15 amino acids. Germline V gives CDR1 LNHDA, CDR2 SQIVND (reference sequence). The DNA of the CDR3 is TGTGCCAGTAGTATAGTCGGCGGGAGAACAGATACGCAGTATTTT. Amino acids: CASSIVGGRTDTQYF.

J is TRBJ2-3 and V is TRBV7-3; 13 bases map to TRBD2. The CDR3 sequence is 16 residues long. The V gene end was trimmed by 5 bases and the J gene end by 2 bases; junction bases not matched to a gene: 4. Germline V gene sequence: CDR1 SGHTA, CDR2 FQGTGA. The CDR3 DNA reads as TGTGCCAGCAGCCTACTAGCGGGGGGGGCCACAGATACGCAGTATTTT. Translated: CASSLLAGGATDTQYF. Full variable domain (rest looked up from reference TRBV7-3 and TRBJ2-3): GAGVSQTPSNKVTEKGKYVELRCDPISGHTALYWYRQSLGQGPEFLIYFQGTGAADDSGLPNDRFFAVRPEGSVSTLKIQRTERGDSAVYLCASSLLAGGATDTQYFGPGTRLTVL.

The CDR3 spells CASSVSGGASYNEQFF. Here the CDR3 DNA reads TGTGCCAGCAGTGTTAGCGGCGGGGCCTCCTACAATGAGCAGTTCTTC. This chain joins TRBV6-1 and TRBJ2-1; the D gene is possibly TRBD2 (6 bases). Germline-derived CDR1 and CDR2 are MNHNS and SASEGT. The germline V and J ends were trimmed by 4 bases and 0 bases, with 13 bases remaining between them. The CDR3 extends over 16 amino acids.

The CDR3 nucleotides read TGTGCCATCAGTAGGGACAGCAATGAGCAGTTCTTC. Translated, it gives CAISRDSNEQFF. The J gene is TRBJ2-1, the V gene TRBV10-3, with 7 nucleotides matching TRBD1. Looked up from germline, CDR1 is ENHRY and CDR2 is SYGVKD. V shed 5 bases, J shed 6 bases, and the junction held 1 base outside the gene matches. The CDR3 runs to 12 residues.

The V and J genes are TRBV2 and TRBJ1-1; TRBD1 is a possible D gene (5 bases). Trimming took 4 bases from V and 1 from J, leaving 10 bases between them. The length of the CDR3 is 14 residues. Germline CDR1 SNHLY, CDR2 FYNNEI. CDR3 bases: TGTGCCAGCAGTGCTCAGGGTTGGAACACTGAAGCTTTCTTT. Protein sequence: CASSAQGWNTEAFF.

V gene TRBV6-8 combines with J gene TRBJ2-6; 9 nucleotides align to TRBD2. The CDR3 runs to 18 residues. V lost 10 bases and J lost 2; bases outside the gene matches: 15. Looked up from germline, CDR1 is MNHGY and CDR2 is SAAAGT. The CDR3 spells CANSWRGGKSAGANVLTF. The DNA for the CDR3 is TGTGCCAATTCCTGGCGGGGGGGTAAAAGCGCTGGGGCCAACGTCCTGACTTTC.

The chain uses TRBV5-1 and TRBJ2-1, with 7 positions matching TRBD2. In germline, CDR1 is SGHRS, CDR2 YFSETQ. CDR3 length: 14 residues. With V trimmed by 4 bases and J by 7 bases, 8 bases remained unmatched. The CDR3, as DNA: TGCGCCAGCAGCCTACGGACTAGTCGAAATGAGCAGTTCTTC. Translation: CASSLRTSRNEQFF.

The rearrangement joins TRBV2 to TRBJ2-5; perhaps TRBD1 as D (6 bases). From germline, CDR1 is SNHLY and CDR2 FYNNEI. The V gene lost 7 bases and the J gene lost 4 bases, with 19 bases spanning the gap. The CDR3 is made up of 15 amino acids. CDR3 sequence (DNA): TGTGCCAGCACCCCGGGACACTCCCGGGGAGAGACCCAGTACTTC. Residues: CASTPGHSRGETQYF.

The rearrangement joins TRBV11-2 to TRBJ2-2, with D unresolved. CDR1 and CDR2 from the germline V gene are SGHAT and FQNNGV. The CDR3 extends over 11 amino acids. The V end was cut by 1 base, the J end by 10 bases, with 4 bases between. In nucleotides, the CDR3 is TGTGCCAGCAGCTTAGTAGAGGAGCTGTTTTTT. Translated: CASSLVEELFF.

The chain uses TRBV27 and TRBJ1-4; maybe TRBD1 (5 bases). Germline V CDR1 and CDR2: MNHEY, SMNVEV (reference sequence). This CDR3 comprises 13 residues. The ends were cut back, 4 bases at V and 7 bases at J, with 10 bases in the middle. This chain's CDR3 is CASSSAGGEKLFF. The CDR3, as DNA: TGTGCCAGCAGTTCGGCGGGGGGTGAAAAACTGTTTTTT.

This clone is labeled medium-sized. The CDR3 nucleotides are TGTGCCAGCAGCCTCGGGAGTCTCTCCTACAATGAGCAGTTCTTC. It codes for CASSLGSLSYNEQFF. V usage is TRBV7-3 and J usage is TRBJ2-1; a weak D match, TRBD2 (6 bases). V lost 5 bases to trimming and J lost 0 bases, with 11 bases between them. The CDR3 spans 15 residues. The germline V gene encodes CDR1 SGHTA and CDR2 FQGTGA.

The chain recombines TRBV7-2 with TRBJ1-6, with TRBD1 matching 8 bases. The junction had 10 bases not matched to a gene; V was cut back by 5 bases and J by 7 bases. This CDR3 has 16 residues. The germline CDR1 and CDR2 sequences are SGHTA and FQGNSA. The CDR3 coding sequence is TGTGCCAGCAGCCCACGGACAGGGCTACTAAATTCACCCCTCCACTTT. Translation: CASSPRTGLLNSPLHF.

The rearrangement links TRBV5-1 to TRBJ2-1, with D unresolved. With 2 bases removed from V and 7 bases from J, the gap between germline ends came to 4 bases. This CDR3 contains 11 residues. Looked up from germline, CDR1 is SGHRS and CDR2 is YFSETQ. CDR3 residues: CASSFTNEQFF. The CDR3, as DNA: TGCGCCAGCAGCTTCACAAATGAGCAGTTCTTC. The full variable domain, with the rest looked up from reference TRBV5-1 and TRBJ2-1, is KAGVTQTPRYLIKTRGQQVTLSCSPISGHRSVSWYQQTPGQGLQFLFEYFSETQRNKGNFPGRFSGRQFSNSRSEMNVSTLELGDSALYLCASSFTNEQFFGPGTRLTVL.

The chain joins TRBV2 to TRBJ2-1; D possibly corresponds to TRBD1 (5 bases). Deletions cut 1 base from V and 2 bases from J, with 9 bases between. Germline V CDR1 and CDR2: SNHLY, FYNNEI. CDR3 length: 15 residues. The CDR3 DNA is TGTGCCAGCAGTGAAGATAGGGGAACCTACAATGAGCAGTTCTTC. The encoded protein is CASSEDRGTYNEQFF.

V and J are TRBV7-8 and TRBJ1-1; no clear D. V lost 4 bases and J 5 bases, leaving 17 bases between the germline ends. This CDR3 is 15 amino acids long. The germline CDR1 and CDR2 sequences are SGHVS and FQNEAQ. This chain's CDR3 is CASSSNRRRFTEAFF. CDR3 nucleotide sequence: TGTGCCAGCAGCTCCAATCGGCGGCGATTTACTGAAGCTTTCTTT.